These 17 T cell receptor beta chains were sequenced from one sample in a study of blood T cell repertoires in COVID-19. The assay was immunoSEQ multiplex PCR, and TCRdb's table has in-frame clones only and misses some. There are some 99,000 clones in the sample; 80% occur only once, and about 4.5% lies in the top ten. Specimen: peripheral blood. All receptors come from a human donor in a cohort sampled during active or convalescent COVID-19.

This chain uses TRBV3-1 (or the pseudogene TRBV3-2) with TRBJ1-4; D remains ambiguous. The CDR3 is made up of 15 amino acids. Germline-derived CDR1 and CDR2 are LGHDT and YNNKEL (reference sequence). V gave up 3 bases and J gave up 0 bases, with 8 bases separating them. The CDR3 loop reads CASSQTSATNEKLFF. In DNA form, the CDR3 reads TGTGCCAGCAGCCAGACATCTGCAACTAATGAAAAACTGTTTTTT.

The CDR3, as DNA: TGCGCCAGCAGCCCCCGGACTAGCGGGAGCACAGATACGCAGTATTTT. Amino acid sequence: CASSPRTSGSTDTQYF. The chain combines TRBV5-1 with TRBJ2-3, with 11 positions matching TRBD2. The germline CDR1 and CDR2 sequences are SGHRS and YFSETQ. The V and J ends lost 4 bases and 0 bases, in that order; junction bases with no gene match: 4. This CDR3 has 16 residues. Looking up the rest from reference TRBV5-1 and TRBJ2-3 gives the full variable domain: KAGVTQTPRYLIKTRGQQVTLSCSPISGHRSVSWYQQTPGQGLQFLFEYFSETQRNKGNFPGRFSGRQFSNSRSEMNVSTLELGDSALYLCASSPRTSGSTDTQYFGPGTRLTVL.

The CDR3 spells CASSLAPAGGSHEQYF. CDR3 coding DNA: TGCGCCAGCAGCTTGGCCCCAGCGGGGGGTTCCCACGAGCAGTACTTC. The chain uses TRBV5-1 and TRBJ2-7; TRBD2 matches at 9 bases. The CDR3 spans 16 residues. CDR1 and CDR2 (germline): SGHRS, YFSETQ. Unmatched junction bases numbered 9, after V lost 0 bases and J lost 5 bases.

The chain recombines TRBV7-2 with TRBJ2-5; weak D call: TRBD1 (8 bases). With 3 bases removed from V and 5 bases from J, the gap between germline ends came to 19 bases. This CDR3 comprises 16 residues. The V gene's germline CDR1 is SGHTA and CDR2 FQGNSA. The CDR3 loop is CASSLRRTGGGETQYF. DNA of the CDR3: TGTGCCAGCAGCTTGCGTCGTACAGGGGGGGGCGAGACCCAGTACTTC.

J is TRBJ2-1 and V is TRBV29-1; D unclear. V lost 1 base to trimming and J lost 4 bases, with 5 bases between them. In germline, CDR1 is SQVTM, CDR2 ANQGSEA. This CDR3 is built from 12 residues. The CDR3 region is CSVEGEYNEQFF. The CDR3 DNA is TGCAGCGTTGAAGGAGAGTACAATGAGCAGTTCTTC.

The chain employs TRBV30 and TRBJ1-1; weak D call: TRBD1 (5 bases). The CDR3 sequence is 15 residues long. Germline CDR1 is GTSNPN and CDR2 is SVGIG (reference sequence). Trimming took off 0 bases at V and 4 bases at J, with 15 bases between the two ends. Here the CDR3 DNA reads TGTGCCTGGAGTGTACAAAGCGGGGGAGTCACTGAAGCTTTCTTT. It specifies CAWSVQSGGVTEAFF.

The CDR3 protein is CASSTRTGRMNGYTF. In nucleotides, the CDR3 is TGTGCCAGCAGCACCAGGACAGGGCGAATGAATGGCTACACCTTC. The gene calls are TRBV9 and TRBJ1-2; 8 positions agree with TRBD1. The ends lost 4 bases at V and 6 bases at J; junction bases unmatched: 11. Germline CDR1 is SGDLS and CDR2 is YYNGEE. CDR3 length equals 15 residues.

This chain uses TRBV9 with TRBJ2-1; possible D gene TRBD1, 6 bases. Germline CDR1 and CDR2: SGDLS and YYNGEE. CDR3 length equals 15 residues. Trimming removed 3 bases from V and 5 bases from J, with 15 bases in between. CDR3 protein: CASSELGQTDNEQFF. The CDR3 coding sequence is TGTGCCAGCAGCGAACTTGGACAGACAGACAATGAGCAGTTCTTC. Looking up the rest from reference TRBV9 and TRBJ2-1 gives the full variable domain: DSGVTQTPKHLITATGQRVTLRCSPRSGDLSVYWYQQSLDQGLQFLIQYYNGEERAKGNILERFSAQQFPDLHSELNLSSLELGDSALYFCASSELGQTDNEQFFGPGTRLTVL.

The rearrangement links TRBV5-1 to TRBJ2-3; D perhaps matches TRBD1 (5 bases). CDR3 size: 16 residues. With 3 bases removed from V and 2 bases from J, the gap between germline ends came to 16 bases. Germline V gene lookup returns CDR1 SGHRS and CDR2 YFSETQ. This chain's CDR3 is CASSSLTAKYTDTQYF. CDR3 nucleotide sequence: TGCGCCAGCAGCTCCCTGACAGCAAAGTACACAGATACGCAGTATTTT.

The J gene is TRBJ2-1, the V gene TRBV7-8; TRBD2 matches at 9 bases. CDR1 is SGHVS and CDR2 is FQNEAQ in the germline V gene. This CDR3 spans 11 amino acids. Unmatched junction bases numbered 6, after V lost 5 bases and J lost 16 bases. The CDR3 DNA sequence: TGTGCCAGCAGCCACACTAGCGGGCGTTTCTTC. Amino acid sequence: CASSHTSGRFF.

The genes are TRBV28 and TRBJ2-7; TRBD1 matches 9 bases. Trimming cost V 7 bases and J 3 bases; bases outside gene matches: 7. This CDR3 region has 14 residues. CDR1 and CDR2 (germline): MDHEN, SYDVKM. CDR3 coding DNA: TGTGCCAGCATCAGGACAGGGGACCGCTACGAGCAGTACTTC. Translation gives CASIRTGDRYEQYF.

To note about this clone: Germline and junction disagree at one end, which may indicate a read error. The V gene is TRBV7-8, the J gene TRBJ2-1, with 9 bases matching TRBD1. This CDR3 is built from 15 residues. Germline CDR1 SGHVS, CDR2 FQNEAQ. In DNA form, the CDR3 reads TGTGCCAGCAGCTTAGGGACAGGGGCTTATAATGGGCAGTTCTTC. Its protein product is CASSLGTGAYNGQFF.

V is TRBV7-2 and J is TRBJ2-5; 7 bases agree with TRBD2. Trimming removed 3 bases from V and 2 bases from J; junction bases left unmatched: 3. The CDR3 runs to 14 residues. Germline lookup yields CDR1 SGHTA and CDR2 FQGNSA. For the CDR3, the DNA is TGTGCCAGCAGCTTGGATAGCGGGCAAGAGACCCAGTACTTC. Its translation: CASSLDSGQETQYF.

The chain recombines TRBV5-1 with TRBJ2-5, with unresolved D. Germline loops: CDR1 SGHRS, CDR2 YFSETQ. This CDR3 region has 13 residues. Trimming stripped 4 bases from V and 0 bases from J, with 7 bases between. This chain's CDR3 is CASSPDNQETQYF. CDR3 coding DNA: TGCGCCAGCAGCCCTGACAACCAAGAGACCCAGTACTTC.

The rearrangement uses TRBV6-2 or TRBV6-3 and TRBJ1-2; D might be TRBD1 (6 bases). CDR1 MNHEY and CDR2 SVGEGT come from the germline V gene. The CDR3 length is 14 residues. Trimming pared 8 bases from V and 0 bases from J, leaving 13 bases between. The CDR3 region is CASCYSGANYGYTF. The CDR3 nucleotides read TGTGCCAGCTGCTACTCAGGGGCTAACTATGGCTACACCTTC.

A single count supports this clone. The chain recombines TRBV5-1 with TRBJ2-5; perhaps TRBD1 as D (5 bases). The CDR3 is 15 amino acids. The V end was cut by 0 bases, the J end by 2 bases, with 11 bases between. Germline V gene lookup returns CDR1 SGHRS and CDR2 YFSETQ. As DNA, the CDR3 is TGCGCCAGCAGCTTGGCAGGGCAGGGTCAAGAGACCCAGTACTTC. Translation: CASSLAGQGQETQYF. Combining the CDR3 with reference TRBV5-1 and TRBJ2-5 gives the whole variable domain KAGVTQTPRYLIKTRGQQVTLSCSPISGHRSVSWYQQTPGQGLQFLFEYFSETQRNKGNFPGRFSGRQFSNSRSEMNVSTLELGDSALYLCASSLAGQGQETQYFGPGTRLLVL.

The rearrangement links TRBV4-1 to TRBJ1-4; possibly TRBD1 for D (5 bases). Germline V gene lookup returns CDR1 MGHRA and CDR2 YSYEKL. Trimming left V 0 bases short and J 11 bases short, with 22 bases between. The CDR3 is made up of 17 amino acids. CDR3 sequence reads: CASSQDGAGAPKSKLFF. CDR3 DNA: TGCGCCAGCAGCCAAGATGGAGCTGGGGCACCAAAAAGCAAACTGTTTTTT.